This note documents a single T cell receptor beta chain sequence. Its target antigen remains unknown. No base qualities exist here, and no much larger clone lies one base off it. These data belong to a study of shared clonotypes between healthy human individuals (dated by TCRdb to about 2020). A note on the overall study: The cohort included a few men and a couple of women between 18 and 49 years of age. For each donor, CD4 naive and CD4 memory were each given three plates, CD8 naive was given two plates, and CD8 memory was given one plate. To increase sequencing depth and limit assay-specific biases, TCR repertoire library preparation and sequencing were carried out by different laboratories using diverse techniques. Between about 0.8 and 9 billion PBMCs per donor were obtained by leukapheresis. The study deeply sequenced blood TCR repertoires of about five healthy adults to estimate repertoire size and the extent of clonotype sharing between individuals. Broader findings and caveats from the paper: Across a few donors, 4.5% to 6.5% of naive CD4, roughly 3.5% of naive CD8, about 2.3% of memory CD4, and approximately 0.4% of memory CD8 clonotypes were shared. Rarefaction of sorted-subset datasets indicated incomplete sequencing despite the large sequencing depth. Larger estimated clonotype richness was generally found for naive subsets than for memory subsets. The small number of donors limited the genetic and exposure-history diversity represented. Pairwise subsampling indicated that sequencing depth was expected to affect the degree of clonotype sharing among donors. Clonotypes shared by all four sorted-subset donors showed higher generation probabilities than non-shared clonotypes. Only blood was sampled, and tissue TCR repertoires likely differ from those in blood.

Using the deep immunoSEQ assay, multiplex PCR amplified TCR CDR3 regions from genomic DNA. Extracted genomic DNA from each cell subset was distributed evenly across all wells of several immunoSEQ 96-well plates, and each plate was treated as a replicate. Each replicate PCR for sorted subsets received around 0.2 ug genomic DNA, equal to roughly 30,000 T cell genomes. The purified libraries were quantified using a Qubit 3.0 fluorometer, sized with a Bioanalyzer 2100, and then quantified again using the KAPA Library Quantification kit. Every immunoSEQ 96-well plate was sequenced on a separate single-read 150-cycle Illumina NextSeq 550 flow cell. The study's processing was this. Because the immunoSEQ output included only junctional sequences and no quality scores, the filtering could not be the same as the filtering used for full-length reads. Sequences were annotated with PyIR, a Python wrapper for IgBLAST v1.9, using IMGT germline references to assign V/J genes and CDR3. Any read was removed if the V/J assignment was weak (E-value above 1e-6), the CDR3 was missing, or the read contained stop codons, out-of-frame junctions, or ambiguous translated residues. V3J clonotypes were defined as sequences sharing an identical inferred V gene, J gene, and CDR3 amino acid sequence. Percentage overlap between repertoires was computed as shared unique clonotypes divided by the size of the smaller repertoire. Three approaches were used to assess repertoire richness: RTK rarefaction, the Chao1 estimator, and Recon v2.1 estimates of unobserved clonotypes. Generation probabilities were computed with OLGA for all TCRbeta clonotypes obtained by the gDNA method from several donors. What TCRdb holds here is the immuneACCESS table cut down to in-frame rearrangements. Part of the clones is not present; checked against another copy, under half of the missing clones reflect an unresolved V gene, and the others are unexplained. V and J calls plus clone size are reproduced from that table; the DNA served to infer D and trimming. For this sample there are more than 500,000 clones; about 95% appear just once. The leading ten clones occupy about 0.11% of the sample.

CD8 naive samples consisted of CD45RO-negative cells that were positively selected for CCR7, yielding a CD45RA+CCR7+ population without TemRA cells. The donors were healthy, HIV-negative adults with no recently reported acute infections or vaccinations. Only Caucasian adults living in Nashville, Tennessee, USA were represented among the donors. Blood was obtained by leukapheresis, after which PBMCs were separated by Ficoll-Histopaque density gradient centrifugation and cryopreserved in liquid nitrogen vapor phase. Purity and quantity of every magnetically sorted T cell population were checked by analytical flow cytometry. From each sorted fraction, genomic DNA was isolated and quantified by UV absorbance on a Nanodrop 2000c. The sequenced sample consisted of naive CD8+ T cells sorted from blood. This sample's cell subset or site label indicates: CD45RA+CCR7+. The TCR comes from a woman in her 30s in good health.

The DNA is TGCGCCAGCAGCCAAGATCAATGGATTAGCGGGAGGTACGAGCAGTACTTC. It translates to CASSQDQWISGRYEQYF. The chain is assembled from TRBV4-1 and TRBJ2-7, with TRBD2 matching 10 junction bases. Spanning cysteine to phenylalanine, the CDR3 consists of 17 amino acids. The sequence is cut down to CDR3 DNA, 51 bases in frame from base 1. At the junction V is shortened by 0 bases and J by 4 bases; bases outside the gene matches: 9. The germline V gene specifies MGHRA as CDR1 and YSYEKL as CDR2.